This T cell receptor (beta chain) was identified during a study of cytomegalovirus exposure and HLA in healthy donors. With regard to this clone: The antigen is undetermined.

The CDR3 contains 12 residues. CDR1 is SGHRS and CDR2 is YFSETQ in the germline V gene. Trimming left V 5 bases short and J 1 base short, with 6 bases between. Those who donated were healthy bone marrow donors. The PCR had 60 Vbeta and 13 Jbeta primers. This table comes from immunoSEQ multiplex PCR, and its TCRdb copy is limited to in-frame clones, with some not included. The table lists 150,000 to 200,000 clones, about four fifths of them singletons. Study outcomes and limitations: In a later analysis, several top co-occurrence clusters appeared linked to parvovirus B19, influenza, CMV and Epstein-Barr virus. Accounts indicate the classifier identified cytomegalovirus status with strong specificity and sensitivity.

This receptor was obtained from a man aged 30 to 39 in good health and CMV-seropositive. This sequence joins TRBV5-1 and TRBJ1-1; D unclear. Sequencing used PBMCs. Here the CDR3 DNA reads TGCGCCAGCAGAGAGCCGAACACTGAAGCTTTCTTT. Translating it yields CASREPNTEAFF.